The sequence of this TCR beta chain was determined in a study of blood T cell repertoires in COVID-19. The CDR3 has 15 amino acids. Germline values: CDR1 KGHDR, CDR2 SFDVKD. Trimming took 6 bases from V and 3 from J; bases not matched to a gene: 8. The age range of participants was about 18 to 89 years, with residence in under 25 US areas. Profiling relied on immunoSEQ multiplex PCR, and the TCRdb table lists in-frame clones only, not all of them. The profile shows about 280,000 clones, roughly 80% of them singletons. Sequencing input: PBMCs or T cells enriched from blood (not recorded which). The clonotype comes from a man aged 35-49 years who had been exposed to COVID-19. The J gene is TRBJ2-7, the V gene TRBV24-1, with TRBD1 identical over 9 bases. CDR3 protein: CATSRGGQGGYEQYF. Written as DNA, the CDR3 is TGTGCCACCAGTCGTGGGGGACAGGGAGGCTACGAGCAGTACTTC.